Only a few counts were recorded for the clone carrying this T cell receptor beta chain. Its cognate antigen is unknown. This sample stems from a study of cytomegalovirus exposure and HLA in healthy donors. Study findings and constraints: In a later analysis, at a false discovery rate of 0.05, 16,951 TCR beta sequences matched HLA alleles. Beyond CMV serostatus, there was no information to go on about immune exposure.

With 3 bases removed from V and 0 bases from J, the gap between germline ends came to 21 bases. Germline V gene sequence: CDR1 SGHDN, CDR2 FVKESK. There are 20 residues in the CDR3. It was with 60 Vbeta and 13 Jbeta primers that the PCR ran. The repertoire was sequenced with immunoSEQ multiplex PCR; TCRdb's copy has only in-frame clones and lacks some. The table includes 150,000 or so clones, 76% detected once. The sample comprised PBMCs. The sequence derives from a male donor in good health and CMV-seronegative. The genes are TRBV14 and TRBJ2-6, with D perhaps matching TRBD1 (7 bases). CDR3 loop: CASSQPVEGQIFSGANVLTF. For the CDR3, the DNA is TGTGCCAGCAGCCAGCCGGTGGAGGGACAGATTTTCTCTGGGGCCAACGTCCTGACTTTC.